This T cell receptor (beta chain) was observed in a study of blood T cell repertoires in COVID-19. Study in general: Sample material is recorded as cDNA or gDNA derived from T cells, B-cell-depleted T cells, or PBMCs.

Allocation to cohorts depended on clinical history reported by the participants. TCRdb keeps only in-frame clones here, not all; method: immunoSEQ multiplex PCR. This sample has 150,000 to 200,000 clones, with approximately 88% found just once. This clone came up once. Germline-derived CDR1 and CDR2 are SGDLS and YYNGEE. The V segment lost 3 bases and the J segment 4 bases; nucleotides outside the gene matches: 7. CDR3 size: 15 residues. The TCR originated in a woman in her 50s who had recovered from COVID-19. The sequencing sample was made of PBMCs or T cells enriched from blood (not recorded which). The rearrangement uses TRBV9 and TRBJ2-5; 9 bases are shared with TRBD1. Written as DNA, the CDR3 is TGTGCCAGCAGCGGAAGGGACAGGGAAGGAGAGACCCAGTACTTC. This codes for CASSGRDREGETQYF.